This TCR beta chain comes out of a study of blood T cell repertoires in COVID-19. Overall study: From the United States, Italy and Spain came samples of acute and convalescent COVID-19. PBMCs, B-cell-depleted T cells, or T cells provided the cDNA or gDNA that made up the material.

Germline assignment: CDR1 SGHNT and CDR2 YENEEA. Trimming cost V 5 bases and J 7 bases; bases outside gene matches: 8. The CDR3 runs to 15 residues. Methods used by the authors: By means of reference gene primer amplification, nucleated cell counts were estimated. Produced via immunoSEQ multiplex PCR; TCRdb's table is partial and in-frame only. Clone size and V and J calls were adopted from that table, with D and trimming inferred from the DNA. The table shows about 250,000 clones, with around 88% occurring only once. The sample was peripheral blood. The chain employs TRBV11-3 and TRBJ2-1; 10 bases map to TRBD2. This clonotype originated in a man of 80 years or more with acute or convalescent COVID-19. Here the CDR3 reads CASSRRGTSENEQFF. The CDR3 coding sequence is TGTGCCAGCAGCCGGCGAGGGACTAGCGAGAATGAGCAGTTCTTC.